These 28 T cell receptor beta chains were all obtained from the same sample, sequenced in a study of Graves' ophthalmopathy and Graves' hyperthyroidism. Scientists amplified the TCR beta CDR3 regions from RNA transcripts. Second-round multiplex PCR came after a first-round RT-PCR that employed HTBI primers. Each CDR3 protein is one row after TCRdb ran MiXCR on the multiplex PCR reads. Of about 1.1 million distinct CDR3 sequences listed, less than 45% are singletons. Sample: peripheral blood or thyroid tissue (not recorded which). The receptors stem from an adult man with Graves' hyperthyroidism.

This clonotype was detected many times. The V call is TRBV29-1, the J call TRBJ1-5, with D perhaps TRBD1 (6 bases). This CDR3 has 13 residues. V was clipped by 3 bases and J by 3 bases, with 9 bases between them. Germline-derived CDR1 and CDR2 are SQVTM and ANQGSEA. CDR3 DNA sequence: TGCAGCGTTGACTCAGGGGACAATCAGCCCCAGCATTTT. As protein: CSVDSGDNQPQHF.

In its sample, this clonotype was seen many times. The gene calls are TRBV7-6 and TRBJ2-7, with 7 bases lining up with TRBD2. V gave up 1 base and J gave up 3 bases; unmatched junction bases: 6. This CDR3 is 15 amino acids long. Germline CDR1 is SGHVS and CDR2 is FNYEAQ. CDR3 sequence: CASSLGGGSGYEQYF. The CDR3 DNA follows: TGTGCCAGCAGCTTAGGGGGGGGGAGTGGCTACGAGCAGTACTTC.

This clonotype occurred a few times. The chain has TRBV25-1 and TRBJ1-5; D remains ambiguous. The CDR3 extends over 11 amino acids. V lost 8 bases and J lost 5, with 7 bases in between. The germline CDR1 and CDR2 sequences are MGHDK and SYGVNS. The CDR3 loop is CASRSDQPQHF. In DNA, the CDR3 is TGTGCCAGCCGTTCTGATCAGCCCCAGCATTTT.

This clonotype was seen ten or more times. The genes are TRBV29-1 and TRBJ1-2; no reliable D call. CDR3 length: 13 amino acids. Germline assignment: CDR1 SQVTM and CDR2 ANQGSEA. Trimming stripped 0 bases from V and 2 bases from J, with 7 bases between. The chain's CDR3 is CSVEDTGNYGYTF. As DNA, the CDR3 is TGCAGCGTTGAAGATACGGGGAACTATGGCTACACCTTC.

This clonotype was counted ten times or more. V is TRBV7-2 and J is TRBJ1-3; a possible D gene is TRBD1 (5 bases). The CDR3 runs 13 residues. CDR1 SGHTA and CDR2 FQGNSA come from the germline V gene. V shed 11 bases and J shed 0 bases, with 11 bases lying between them. CDR3 sequence: CASKRGSGNTIYF. The CDR3 DNA follows: TGTGCCTCCAAAAGGGGCTCTGGAAACACCATATATTTT.

This clonotype has more than one count but fewer than ten. The chain uses TRBV7-2 and TRBJ2-7; TRBD1 matches 8 bases. Germline trimming cut 10 bases from V and 4 bases from J; bases unmatched to any gene: 15. Per the germline V gene, CDR1 is SGHTA and CDR2 is FQGNSA. The CDR3 consists of 15 residues. CDR3 loop: CATQHAGGQAYEQYF. The CDR3 DNA follows: TGTGCCACCCAGCACGCCGGGGGACAGGCTTACGAGCAGTACTTC. The full variable domain, rest sourced from reference TRBV7-2 and TRBJ2-7, is GAGVSQSPSNKVTEKGKDVELRCDPISGHTALYWYRQSLGQGLEFLIYFQGNSAPDKSGLPSDRFSAERTGGSVSTLTIQRTQQEDSAVYLCATQHAGGQAYEQYFGPGTRLTVT.

This clonotype was found many times. The rearrangement uses TRBV15 and TRBJ2-5; D remains unclear. V was pared by 2 bases and J by 1 base, with 14 bases between. Per germline, CDR1 LNHNV and CDR2 YYDKDF (reference sequence). CDR3 length equals 16 residues. DNA of the CDR3: TGTGCCACCAGCAGACAGCAGTTGGCCCCCCAAGAGACCCAGTACTTC. Translated: CATSRQQLAPQETQYF.

The CDR3 spells CANHDSLLNYGYTF. The DNA of the CDR3 is TGTGCCAACCATGACAGTCTTTTAAACTATGGCTACACCTTC. The chain links TRBV2 to TRBJ1-2; perhaps TRBD1 as D (5 bases). Germline CDR1 SNHLY, CDR2 FYNNEI. The CDR3 is 14 amino acids. V lost 10 bases and J lost 2, with 17 bases in between.

This clonotype has a single count. A much larger clone differs by one base, so this may be a read error. The rearrangement joins TRBV7-8 to TRBJ2-7; tentatively, D is TRBD1 (6 bases). Trimming took 2 bases from V and 0 from J, leaving 11 bases between them. Germline V gene lookup returns CDR1 SGHVS and CDR2 FQNEAQ. The CDR3 runs to 15 residues. CDR3 in amino acids: CASSLTQGSSYEQYF. CDR3 DNA sequence: TGTGCCAGCAGCTTAACCCAGGGGAGCTCCTACGAGCAGTACTTC.

There are a few counts of this clonotype. The rearrangement links TRBV27 to TRBJ2-7; tentatively, D is TRBD1 (5 bases). Germline CDR1 MNHEY, CDR2 SMNVEV (reference sequence). Trimming removed 3 bases from V and 9 bases from J, with 12 bases in between. The CDR3 is made up of 12 amino acids. The chain's CDR3 is CASSLPGPWQYF. CDR3 sequence (DNA): TGTGCCAGCAGTTTGCCAGGGCCCTGGCAGTACTTC.

Details on this clonotype: A single base separates this from a much larger clone, so it may be a read error. This chain joins TRBV20-1 and TRBJ2-5, with D perhaps TRBD2 (5 bases). Trimming took 8 bases from V and 7 from J, leaving 20 bases between them. The germline V gene has CDR1 DFQATT and CDR2 SNEGSKA (reference sequence). The CDR3 is 13 residues long. The DNA of the CDR3 is TGCAGTCAAAAGACCCCTAGCTTAAGGACCCAGTACTTC. Its protein product is CSQKTPSLRTQYF.

With regard to this clonotype: Likely a read error: the CDR3 ends without its conserved phenylalanine or tryptophan. The DNA is left out, because the CDR3 cannot be placed on it with certainty; the CDR3 is given as TCRdb lists it. The gene calls are TRBV11-2 and TRBJ2-7. From germline, CDR1 is SGHAT and CDR2 FQNNGV. The CDR3 spans 8 residues, counting both ends. The CDR3 sequence: CASSLDSP.

This clonotype was observed many times. The V gene is TRBV6-1, the J gene TRBJ1-5, with D hard to call. Germline assignment: CDR1 MNHNS and CDR2 SASEGT. This CDR3 contains 14 residues. Trimming cost V 1 base and J 4 bases, with 8 bases left between them. As DNA, the CDR3 is TGTGCCAGCAGTGAAGGGCGGGAGAATCAGCCCCAGCATTTT. Its translation: CASSEGRENQPQHF.

This clonotype has just a few counts. Possible read error: a much larger clone is one base away. This rearrangement joins TRBV10-3 to TRBJ1-3; D remains unclear. Germline loops: CDR1 ENHRY, CDR2 SYGVKD. The CDR3 is 17 amino acids. The DNA of the CDR3 is TGTGCCAGCAGTGGGTCGTTTCCTGAGGGTCCTGGAAACACCATATATTTT. Amino acids: CASSGSFPEGPGNTIYF.

Many counts were recorded for this clonotype. The V call is TRBV9, the J call TRBJ1-5; tentatively, D is TRBD1 (5 bases). Germline CDR1 is SGDLS and CDR2 is YYNGEE. Trimming pared 4 bases from V and 4 bases from J, leaving 12 bases between. There are 14 residues in the CDR3. The DNA for the CDR3 is TGTGCCAGCAGCCCTAGGGGCGAGAATCAGCCCCAGCATTTT. Its translation is CASSPRGENQPQHF. The full variable domain, with the rest looked up from reference TRBV9 and TRBJ1-5, is DSGVTQTPKHLITATGQRVTLRCSPRSGDLSVYWYQQSLDQGLQFLIQYYNGEERAKGNILERFSAQQFPDLHSELNLSSLELGDSALYFCASSPRGENQPQHFGDGTRLSIL.

The sample holds many counts of this clonotype. The chain carries TRBV12-3 or TRBV12-4 and TRBJ2-7, with 7 bases identical to TRBD1. Trimming removed 6 bases from V and 2 bases from J; junction bases left unmatched: 7. The CDR3 runs to 14 residues. The CDR3 region has the DNA TGTGCCAGCAGACTACGACAGGGTCCCTACGAGCAGTACTTC. It translates to CASRLRQGPYEQYF.

The chain is built from TRBV5-6 and TRBJ1-6; D is ambiguous. V lost 4 bases and J lost 7, with 15 bases in between. The V gene's germline CDR1 is SGHDT and CDR2 YYEEEE. CDR3 length: 15 amino acids. The CDR3 DNA sequence: TGTGCCAGCAGCCCTGGCCCGCCTAGGAATTCACCCCTCCACTTT. This sequence encodes CASSPGPPRNSPLHF.

The chain carries TRBV24-1 and TRBJ2-2, with D perhaps assigned TRBD1 or TRBD2 (5 bases each). This CDR3 has 14 amino acids. V was shortened by 3 bases and J by 4 bases, with 8 bases between the two germline ends. Germline lookup yields CDR1 KGHDR and CDR2 SFDVKD. The CDR3 here is CATSDGGTTGELFF. As DNA, the CDR3 is TGTGCCACCAGTGATGGGGGAACCACCGGGGAGCTGTTTTTT.

The sample holds many counts of this clonotype. This chain connects TRBV29-1 to TRBJ1-2, with D perhaps TRBD1 (5 bases). CDR1 and CDR2 (germline): SQVTM, ANQGSEA. The germline V and J ends were trimmed by 6 bases and 4 bases, with 12 bases remaining between them. The CDR3 extends over 12 amino acids. The chain's CDR3 is CSVHGGGYGYTF. The DNA of the CDR3 is TGCAGCGTCCACGGGGGGGGCTATGGCTACACCTTC.

This clonotype was counted only a few times. The genes are TRBV29-1 and TRBJ1-1, with a tentative D call TRBD1 (6 bases). There are 13 residues in the CDR3. Germline values: CDR1 SQVTM, CDR2 ANQGSEA. V shed 6 bases and J shed 5 bases, with 16 bases lying between them. The CDR3 DNA is TGCAGCGTCGACCGAACAGGGATAACTGAAGCTTTCTTT. Encoded protein: CSVDRTGITEAFF.

Worth noting for this clonotype: The junction departs from germline at one end; a sequencing error may be responsible. V gene TRBV10-2 combines with J gene TRBJ2-7; D is possibly TRBD1 or TRBD2 (5 bases each). The CDR3 consists of 15 residues. Germline-derived CDR1 and CDR2 are WSHSY and SAAADI. CDR3 region: CASRAIGDPWGEQYF. For the CDR3, the DNA is TGTGCCAGCAGGGCCATCGGGGACCCCTGGGGCGAGCAGTACTTC.

This chain joins TRBV7-2 and TRBJ2-2; 8 positions match TRBD2. Per germline, CDR1 SGHTA and CDR2 FQGNSA. Trimming took 5 bases from V and 6 from J; bases not matched to a gene: 14. The CDR3 consists of 17 residues. CDR3 coding DNA: TGTGCCAGCAGCCCCCGGGGGGGCGGGGGCAGATCCGGGGAGCTGTTTTTT. It is translated as CASSPRGGGGRSGELFF.

V gene TRBV7-9 combines with J gene TRBJ2-7; 9 bases fit TRBD1. J gave up 4 bases and V 5 bases, and 9 bases lay outside the gene matches. The germline V gene has CDR1 SEHNR and CDR2 FQNEAQ (reference sequence). The length of the CDR3 is 15 residues. The CDR3 DNA reads as TGTGCCAGCAGCGCGTCGGGACAGGGCTTTTACGAGCAGTACTTC. Translated, it gives CASSASGQGFYEQYF.

This clonotype was counted only a few times. The chain has TRBV14 and TRBJ2-7; possibly TRBD2 for D (7 bases). Germline assignment: CDR1 SGHDN and CDR2 FVKESK. CDR3 length: 15 residues. V was trimmed by 2 bases and J by 4 bases, leaving 15 bases between them. The CDR3 reads CASSQLGGLRYEQYF. CDR3 nucleotides: TGTGCCAGCAGCCAACTGGGGGGGCTGAGGTACGAGCAGTACTTC.

This clonotype appeared many times. The CDR3 reads CATSRDSSPQHF. In DNA form, the CDR3 reads TGTGCCACCAGCAGAGACTCATCGCCCCAGCATTTT. This chain links TRBV15 with TRBJ1-5; D is unclear. The germline gives CDR1 LNHNV, CDR2 YYDKDF (reference sequence). Trimming removed 0 bases from V and 9 bases from J, with 6 bases in between. This CDR3 is built from 12 residues.

This clonotype came up many times. The CDR3 here is CASGTGTQGNTEAFF. DNA for the CDR3: TGTGCCAGCGGAACCGGGACGCAGGGGAACACTGAAGCTTTCTTT. The chain links TRBV12-3 or TRBV12-4 to TRBJ1-1; a weak D match, TRBD1 (5 bases). Trimming removed 8 bases at V and 1 base at J, with 17 bases between. The CDR3 is 15 amino acids.

This clonotype was counted many times. The gene calls are TRBV2 and TRBJ2-5; TRBD2 matches 10 bases. Losses at the gene ends were 5 bases for V and 7 bases for J; bases not matched to a gene: 7. Germline V gene sequence: CDR1 SNHLY, CDR2 FYNNEI. CDR3 length equals 14 residues. Here the CDR3 DNA reads TGTGCCAGCAGTCCCGAGCGGGGGGGCGGGACCCAGTACTTC. Amino acid sequence: CASSPERGGGTQYF.

The chain links TRBV12-3 or TRBV12-4 to TRBJ2-7; D is ambiguous. V lost 6 bases to trimming and J lost 2 bases, with 17 bases between them. The CDR3 is made up of 15 amino acids. CDR3 in amino acids: CASSPRAAPTYEQYF. For the CDR3, the DNA is TGTGCCAGCAGCCCTCGGGCAGCACCGACCTACGAGCAGTACTTC.